Listed here is a single T cell receptor (beta chain). Its antigen is not known. This record comes from a study of shared clonotypes between healthy human individuals. Study-level background: Three CD4 naive, three CD4 memory, two CD8 naive and one CD8 memory plate were used per donor.

CDR1 and CDR2 (germline): LNHDA, SQIVND (reference sequence). V lost 1 base and J lost 0, with 9 bases in between. The CDR3 spans 15 residues. Study-level findings and limits: With several donors compared, around 5% of naive CD4 clonotypes were shared. All-four-donor shared clonotypes had higher generation probabilities than non-shared clonotypes did. Memory subsets had estimated richness that was generally smaller than that of naive subsets.

CD8 cells classed as naive were CD45RO-negative and positively selected for CCR7, excluding terminally differentiated effector memory CD45RA+ cells. Profiled with immunoSEQ multiplex PCR; TCRdb holds only in-frame clones, not every one. The table has approximately 650,000 clones, around 95% seen once. Sequencing was performed on naive CD8+ T cells sorted from blood. This chain joins TRBV19 and TRBJ1-1; D is unresolved. The receptor was isolated from a young woman in good health. DNA for the CDR3: TGTGCCAGTAGTATAGTGGGCTTCATGAACACTGAAGCTTTCTTT. Amino acids: CASSIVGFMNTEAFF.